This paragraph reports one TCR beta chain. What it binds is not known. The sample is drawn from a study of shared clonotypes between healthy human individuals. Points from the study as a whole: Clonotype sharing among the donors was expected to vary with sequencing depth.

After removal of 9 bases from V and 4 bases from J, the junction contained 5 bases not matched to a gene. CDR3 length: 13 residues. The germline V gene has CDR1 LNHDA and CDR2 SQIVND (reference sequence). The repertoire was sequenced with immunoSEQ multiplex PCR; TCRdb's copy has only in-frame clones and lacks some. The sample records about 2 million clones, 90% to 95% being singletons. The chain recombines TRBV19 with TRBJ1-4; TRBD1 matches 7 bases. The material sequenced was naive CD4+ T cells sorted from blood. Subset here: CD45RA+ positively selected. The TCR was taken from a man aged 18 to 35 in good health. CDR3 in DNA: TGTGCCAGCTCCGGGACAGATAATGAAAAACTGTTTTTT. Residues: CASSGTDNEKLFF.